These 17 T cell receptor beta chains originate from one sample sequenced in a study of response to subunit inactivated influenza vaccine. One entry per CDR3 protein, called by TCRdb with MiXCR from the RT-PCR reads. This table holds 450,000 to 700,000 distinct CDR3 sequences, around 13% found once. The sequences come from PBMCs from blood, collected roughly 12 days after vaccination. The receptors here all came from a man in his fifties who received an inactivated influenza vaccine.

This clonotype was recorded many times. CDR3 sequence: CASSGSSYNEQFF. The CDR3 region has the DNA TGTGCCAGCAGCGGTAGCTCCTACAATGAGCAGTTCTTC. The rearrangement links TRBV7-9 to TRBJ2-1; D is undetermined. This CDR3 comprises 13 residues. Trimming removed 5 bases from V and 0 bases from J, with 5 bases in between. The germline gives CDR1 SEHNR, CDR2 FQNEAQ (reference sequence). Drawing the rest from reference TRBV7-9 and TRBJ2-1, the complete variable domain is DTGVSQNPRHKITKRGQNVTFRCDPISEHNRLYWYRQTLGQGPEFLTYFQNEAQLEKSRLLSDRFSAERPKGSFSTLEIQRTEQGDSAMYLCASSGSSYNEQFFGPGTRLTVL.

The rearrangement links TRBV20-1 to TRBJ2-7, with D possibly TRBD2 on 6 matching bases. The V gene's germline CDR1 is DFQATT and CDR2 SNEGSKA (reference sequence). Trimming removed 5 bases at V and 0 bases at J, with 14 bases between. CDR3 length: 14 residues. CDR3 region: CSALRLAASYEQYF. CDR3 nucleotides: TGCAGTGCTCTCCGGTTAGCGGCCTCCTACGAGCAGTACTTC.

V gene TRBV3-1 combines with J gene TRBJ1-2, with 7 bases aligning to TRBD1. CDR3 length: 13 amino acids. V lost 1 base and J lost 10; bases outside the gene matches: 6. Germline V CDR1 and CDR2: LGHDT, YNNKEL (reference sequence). CDR3 sequence reads: CASSQVRQGNYTF. Here the CDR3 DNA reads TGTGCCAGCAGCCAAGTGCGACAGGGCAACTACACCTTC.

This clonotype was found a few times. The rearrangement uses TRBV20-1 and TRBJ2-7; D is unclear. Trimming removed 3 bases from V and 0 bases from J, with 12 bases in between. Germline V gene sequence: CDR1 DFQATT, CDR2 SNEGSKA (reference sequence). The CDR3 length is 14 residues. The CDR3 nucleotides read TGCAGTGCTAGCCACACAACGCGCTCCTACGAGCAGTACTTC. It yields the protein CSASHTTRSYEQYF.

This clonotype occurred a few times. CDR3 region: CSASDPQGRVFTDTQYF. CDR3 in DNA: TGCAGTGCTAGTGATCCCCAGGGGAGGGTTTTCACAGATACGCAGTATTTT. This sequence joins TRBV20-1 and TRBJ2-3; possibly TRBD2 for D (7 bases). The CDR3 totals 17 residues. V lost 3 bases and J 2 bases, leaving 21 bases between the germline ends. Germline values: CDR1 DFQATT, CDR2 SNEGSKA (reference sequence).

In DNA, the CDR3 is TGCGCCAGAGGCTTGGGCGACAGCATGGACTACAATGAGCAGTTCTTC. Encoded protein: CARGLGDSMDYNEQFF. The rearrangement uses TRBV5-1 and TRBJ2-1; TRBD1 is a possible D gene (5 bases). The CDR3 consists of 16 residues. Germline CDR1 and CDR2: SGHRS and YFSETQ. V was cut by 8 bases and J by 3 bases, with 21 bases left in between. Based on the CDR3 plus reference TRBV5-1 and TRBJ2-1, the full variable domain is KAGVTQTPRYLIKTRGQQVTLSCSPISGHRSVSWYQQTPGQGLQFLFEYFSETQRNKGNFPGRFSGRQFSNSRSEMNVSTLELGDSALYLCARGLGDSMDYNEQFFGPGTRLTVL.

This clonotype turned up a few times. The chain couples TRBV3-1 to TRBJ1-2, with 8 bases matching TRBD1. The CDR3 loop spans 15 amino acids. Germline-derived CDR1 and CDR2 are LGHDT and YNNKEL (reference sequence). Trimming took 5 bases from V and 4 from J; bases not matched to a gene: 9. CDR3: CASSSGTGRIYGYTF. The CDR3, as DNA: TGTGCCAGCAGCTCCGGGACAGGTCGTATCTATGGCTACACCTTC. The entire variable domain, with the rest obtained from reference TRBV3-1 and TRBJ1-2, is as follows: DTAVSQTPKYLVTQMGNDKSIKCEQNLGHDTMYWYKQDSKKFLKIMFSYNNKELIINETVPNRFSPKSPDKAHLNLHINSLELGDSAVYFCASSSGTGRIYGYTFGSGTRLTVV.

The chain joins TRBV27 to TRBJ1-5; D remains ambiguous. V was trimmed by 1 base and J by 3 bases, leaving 10 bases between them. CDR1 is MNHEY, CDR2 SMNVEV, per germline (reference sequence). The CDR3 totals 15 residues. The CDR3 DNA is TGTGCCAGCAGTTTATTCGGCAGAAACAATCAGCCCCAGCATTTT. Encoded protein: CASSLFGRNNQPQHF.

In DNA form, the CDR3 reads TGTGCCAGCAGTTATGGGACTAGCCCCTCCGCAGATACGCAGTATTTT. Amino acids: CASSYGTSPSADTQYF. The chain links TRBV12-3 or TRBV12-4 to TRBJ2-3; 9 bases are shared with TRBD2. The CDR3 consists of 16 residues. V lost 4 bases to trimming and J lost 4 bases; unmatched junction nucleotides: 9.

This rearrangement joins TRBV3-1 to TRBJ2-7; D uncertain. The germline V gene encodes CDR1 LGHDT and CDR2 YNNKEL (reference sequence). The ends were cut back, 1 base at V and 5 bases at J, with 6 bases in the middle. There are 12 residues in the CDR3. CDR3 DNA sequence: TGTGCCAGCAGCCAAGTTCGACACGAGCAGTACTTC. Protein sequence: CASSQVRHEQYF.

V is TRBV2 and J is TRBJ2-1; D unresolved. The CDR3 runs to 8 residues. CDR1 is SNHLY, CDR2 FYNNEI, per germline. CDR3 coding DNA: TGTGGGGTGAAGGAGCAGTTCTTC. Its translation: CGVKEQFF.

J is TRBJ2-3 and V is TRBV20-1; no clear D gene. In germline, CDR1 is DFQATT, CDR2 SNEGSKA (reference sequence). CDR3 length: 13 residues. Trimming removed 4 bases from V and 0 bases from J, with 8 bases in between. The CDR3: CSAKRTSTDTQYF. The CDR3, as DNA: TGCAGTGCTAAACGCACTAGCACAGATACGCAGTATTTT.

In this sample, this clonotype turned up many times. This chain connects TRBV12-3 or TRBV12-4 to TRBJ2-3; the match to TRBD2 covers 11 bases. The CDR3 sequence is 15 residues long. The V segment lost 6 bases and the J segment 4 bases; nucleotides outside the gene matches: 6. The CDR3 region is CASSPTSGKSDTQYF. CDR3 coding DNA: TGTGCCAGCAGCCCGACTAGCGGGAAATCAGATACGCAGTATTTT.

The J gene is TRBJ2-1, the V gene TRBV24-1, with no clear D. The CDR3 covers 13 residues. V lost 4 bases, J lost 6 bases, and 9 bases lay in between. Germline V gives CDR1 KGHDR, CDR2 SFDVKD. This CDR3 is CATSELGGNEQFF. The CDR3 region has the DNA TGTGCCACCAGTGAGCTTGGCGGCAATGAGCAGTTCTTC.

V is TRBV5-1 and J is TRBJ2-5, with D perhaps matching TRBD1 (5 bases). CDR1 SGHRS and CDR2 YFSETQ come from the germline V gene. Trimming left V 5 bases short and J 2 bases short, with 16 bases between. The CDR3 totals 15 residues. This CDR3 reads CASSGAATVQETQYF. The DNA for the CDR3 is TGCGCCAGCAGTGGGGCGGCCACGGTGCAAGAGACCCAGTACTTC.

This sequence joins TRBV27 and TRBJ2-7, with a tentative D call TRBD1 (6 bases). The V gene's germline CDR1 is MNHEY and CDR2 SMNVEV (reference sequence). The CDR3 contains 16 residues. The V end was cut by 5 bases, the J end by 0 bases, with 17 bases between. CDR3 coding DNA: TGTGCCAGCAGTCCCTCCAGGGGACCAAGCTCCTACGAGCAGTACTTC. This encodes CASSPSRGPSSYEQYF.

This clonotype has only a few counts. The CDR3, as DNA: TGCAGCGTCCCGGGACTAGTGTTGGAGACCCAGTACTTC. This codes for CSVPGLVLETQYF. This rearrangement joins TRBV29-1 to TRBJ2-5; 8 nucleotides match TRBD2. CDR1 and CDR2 from the germline V gene are SQVTM and ANQGSEA. J lost 5 bases, V lost 6 bases, and 8 bases had no gene match. The CDR3 loop spans 13 amino acids.